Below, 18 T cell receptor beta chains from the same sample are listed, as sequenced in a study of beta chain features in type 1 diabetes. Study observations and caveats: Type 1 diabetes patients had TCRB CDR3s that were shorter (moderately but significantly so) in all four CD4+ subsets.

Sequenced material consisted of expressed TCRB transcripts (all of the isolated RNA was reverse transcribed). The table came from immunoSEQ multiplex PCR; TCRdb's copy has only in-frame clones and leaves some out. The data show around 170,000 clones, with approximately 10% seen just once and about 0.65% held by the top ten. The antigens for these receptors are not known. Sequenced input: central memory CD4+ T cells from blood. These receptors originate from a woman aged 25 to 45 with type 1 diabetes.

Here the CDR3 reads CASETGWGLRPQHF. The CDR3 DNA is TGTGCCAGTGAGACAGGGTGGGGATTAAGGCCCCAGCATTTT. V is TRBV28 and J is TRBJ1-5; TRBD1 aligns across 7 bases. Germline V gene sequence: CDR1 MDHEN, CDR2 SYDVKM. With 9 bases clipped from V and 9 bases from J, the junction kept 14 bases outside the gene matches. The CDR3 is 14 amino acids.

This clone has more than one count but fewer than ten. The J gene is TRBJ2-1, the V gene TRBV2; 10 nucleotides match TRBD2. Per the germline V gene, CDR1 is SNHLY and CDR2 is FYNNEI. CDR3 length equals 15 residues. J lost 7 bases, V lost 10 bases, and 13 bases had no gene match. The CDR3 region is CATSRTSGKSNEQFF. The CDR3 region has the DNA TGTGCCACCTCACGTACTAGCGGGAAGAGTAATGAGCAGTTCTTC.

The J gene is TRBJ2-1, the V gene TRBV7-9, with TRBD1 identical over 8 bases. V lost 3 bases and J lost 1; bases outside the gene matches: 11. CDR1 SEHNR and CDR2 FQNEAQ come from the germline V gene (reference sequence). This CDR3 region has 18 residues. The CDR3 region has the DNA TGTGCCAGCAGCTTTCCGGGACAGGTCGCCGGGTCCTACAATGAGCAGTTCTTC. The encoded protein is CASSFPGQVAGSYNEQFF. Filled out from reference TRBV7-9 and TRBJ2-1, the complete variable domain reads DTGVSQNPRHKITKRGQNVTFRCDPISEHNRLYWYRQTLGQGPEFLTYFQNEAQLEKSRLLSDRFSAERPKGSFSTLEIQRTEQGDSAMYLCASSFPGQVAGSYNEQFFGPGTRLTVL.

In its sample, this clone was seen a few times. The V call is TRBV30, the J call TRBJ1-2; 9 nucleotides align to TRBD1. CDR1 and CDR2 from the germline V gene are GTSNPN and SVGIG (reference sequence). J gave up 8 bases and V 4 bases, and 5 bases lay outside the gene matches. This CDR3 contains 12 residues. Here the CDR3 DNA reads TGTGCCTGGAATGGACAGGGGTTAGGCTACACCTTC. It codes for CAWNGQGLGYTF.

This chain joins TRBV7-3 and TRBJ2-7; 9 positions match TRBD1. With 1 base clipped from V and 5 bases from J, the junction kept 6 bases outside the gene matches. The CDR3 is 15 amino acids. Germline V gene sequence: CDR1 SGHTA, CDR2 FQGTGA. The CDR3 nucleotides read TGTGCCAGCAGCTTAATGGGGACAGGGATCCACGAGCAGTACTTC. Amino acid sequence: CASSLMGTGIHEQYF.

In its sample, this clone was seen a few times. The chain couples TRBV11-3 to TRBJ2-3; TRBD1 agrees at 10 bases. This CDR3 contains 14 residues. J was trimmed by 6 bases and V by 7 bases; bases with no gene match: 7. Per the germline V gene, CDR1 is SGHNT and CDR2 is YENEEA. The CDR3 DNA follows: TGTGCCAGCATCATAGGGGACAGGGGTGATACGCAGTATTTT. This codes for CASIIGDRGDTQYF.

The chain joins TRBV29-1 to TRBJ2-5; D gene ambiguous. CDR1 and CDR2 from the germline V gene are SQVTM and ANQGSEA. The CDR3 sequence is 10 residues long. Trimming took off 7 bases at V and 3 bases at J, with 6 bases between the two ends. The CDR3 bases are TGCAGCGCGAGTAAAGAGACCCAGTACTTC. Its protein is CSASKETQYF.

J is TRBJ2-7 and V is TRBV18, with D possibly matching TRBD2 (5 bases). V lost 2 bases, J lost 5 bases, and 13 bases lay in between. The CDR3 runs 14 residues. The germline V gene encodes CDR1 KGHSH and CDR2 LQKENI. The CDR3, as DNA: TGTGCCAGCTCACCATCTACAGACTACGACGAGCAGTACTTC. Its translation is CASSPSTDYDEQYF.

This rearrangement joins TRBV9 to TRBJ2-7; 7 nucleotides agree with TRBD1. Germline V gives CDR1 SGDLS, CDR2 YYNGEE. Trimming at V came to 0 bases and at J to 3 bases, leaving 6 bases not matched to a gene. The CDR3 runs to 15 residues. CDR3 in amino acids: CASSVDEGARYEQYF. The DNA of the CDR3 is TGTGCCAGCAGCGTAGACGAGGGGGCACGCTACGAGCAGTACTTC.

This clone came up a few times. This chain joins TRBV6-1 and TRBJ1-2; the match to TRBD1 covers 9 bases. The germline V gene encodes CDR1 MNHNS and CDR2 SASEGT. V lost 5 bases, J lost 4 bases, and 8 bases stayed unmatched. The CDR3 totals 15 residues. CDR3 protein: CASSRDRVSGYGYTF. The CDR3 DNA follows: TGTGCCAGCAGTAGGGACAGGGTTTCAGGCTATGGCTACACCTTC.

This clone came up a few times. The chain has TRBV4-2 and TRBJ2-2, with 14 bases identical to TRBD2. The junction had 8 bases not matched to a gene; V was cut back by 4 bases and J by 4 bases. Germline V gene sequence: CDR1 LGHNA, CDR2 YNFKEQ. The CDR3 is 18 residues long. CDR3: CASSPPGTSGSGTGELFF. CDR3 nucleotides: TGTGCCAGCAGCCCTCCCGGGACTAGCGGGAGTGGCACCGGGGAGCTGTTTTTT.

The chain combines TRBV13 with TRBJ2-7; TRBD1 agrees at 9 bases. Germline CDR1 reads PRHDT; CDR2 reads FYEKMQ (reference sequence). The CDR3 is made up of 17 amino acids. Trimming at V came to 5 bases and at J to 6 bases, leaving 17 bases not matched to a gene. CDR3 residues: CASSTRDRATTTGEQYF. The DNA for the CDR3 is TGTGCCAGCAGCACCCGGGACAGGGCTACTACTACTGGCGAGCAGTACTTC.

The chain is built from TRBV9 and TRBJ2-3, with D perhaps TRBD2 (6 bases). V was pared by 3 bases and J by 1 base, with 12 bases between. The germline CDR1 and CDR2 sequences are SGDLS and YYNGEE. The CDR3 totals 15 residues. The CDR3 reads CASSGGDGGTDTQYF. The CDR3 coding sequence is TGTGCCAGCAGCGGGGGGGACGGCGGCACAGATACGCAGTATTTT.

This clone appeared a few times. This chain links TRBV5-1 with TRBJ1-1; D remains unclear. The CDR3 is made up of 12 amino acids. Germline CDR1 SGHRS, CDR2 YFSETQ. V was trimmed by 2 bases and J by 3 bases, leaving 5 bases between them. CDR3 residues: CASSFQDTEAFF. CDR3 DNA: TGCGCCAGCAGCTTCCAGGACACTGAAGCTTTCTTT.

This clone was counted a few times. This CDR3 is CASSVAGGSVNEQFF. CDR3 DNA: TGTGCCAGCAGCGTAGCGGGAGGGAGTGTGAATGAGCAGTTCTTC. The chain employs TRBV9 and TRBJ2-1; 8 nucleotides match TRBD2. The trim removed 0 bases at V and 7 bases at J, leaving 6 bases unmatched. Germline CDR1 reads SGDLS; CDR2 reads YYNGEE. This CDR3 spans 15 amino acids.

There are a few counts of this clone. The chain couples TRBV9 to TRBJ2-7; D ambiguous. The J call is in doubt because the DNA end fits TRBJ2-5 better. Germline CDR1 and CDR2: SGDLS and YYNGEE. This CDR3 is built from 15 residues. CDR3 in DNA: TGTGCCAGCAGCGGAGGCGACTGGTTACAAGAGACCCAGTACTTC. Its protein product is CASSGGDWLQETQYF.

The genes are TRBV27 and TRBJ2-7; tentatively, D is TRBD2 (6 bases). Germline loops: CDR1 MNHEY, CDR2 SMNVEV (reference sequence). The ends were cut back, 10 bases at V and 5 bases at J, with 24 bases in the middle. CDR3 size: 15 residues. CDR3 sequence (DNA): TGTGCCACCCGGGCGGACTGGGAGGTCCCCCACGAGCAGTACTTC. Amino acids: CATRADWEVPHEQYF.

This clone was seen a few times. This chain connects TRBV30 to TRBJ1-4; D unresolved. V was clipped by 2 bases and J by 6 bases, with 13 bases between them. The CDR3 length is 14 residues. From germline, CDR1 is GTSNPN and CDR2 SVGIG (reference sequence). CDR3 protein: CAWSYNLRDEKLFF. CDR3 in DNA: TGTGCCTGGAGTTACAACCTCCGGGATGAAAAACTGTTTTTT. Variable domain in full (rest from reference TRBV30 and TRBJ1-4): SQTIHQWPATLVQPVGSPLSLECTVEGTSNPNLYWYRQAAGRGLQLLFYSVGIGQISSEVPQNLSASRPQDRQFILSSKKLLLSDSGFYLCAWSYNLRDEKLFFGSGTQLSVL.